The 30 T cell receptor beta chains below were found in one sample sequenced in a study of shared clonotypes between healthy human individuals. TCRdb's copy holds only in-frame clones and misses some; the assay was immunoSEQ multiplex PCR. The data hold about 1 million clones, with about 76% observed a single time. The sequenced sample was memory CD4+ T cells sorted from blood. The subset is: CD45RA-negative fraction. These receptors were taken from a man between 18 and 35 years old in good health.

This chain joins TRBV29-1 and TRBJ2-1, with D perhaps TRBD2 (5 bases). The V gene lost 6 bases and the J gene lost 7 bases, with 19 bases spanning the gap. Germline V lookup: CDR1 SQVTM, CDR2 ANQGSEA. The CDR3 loop spans 14 amino acids. CDR3 in amino acids: CSVTTTPSGNEQFF. CDR3 bases: TGCAGCGTCACGACCACACCGTCGGGGAATGAGCAGTTCTTC.

V usage is TRBV6-5 and J usage is TRBJ2-7; the D gene could be TRBD1 or TRBD2 (5 bases each). The V gene's germline CDR1 is MNHEY and CDR2 SVGAGI. The CDR3 runs 14 residues. Trimming left V 8 bases short and J 6 bases short, with 20 bases between. CDR3 protein: CASSETKRGGEQYF. In DNA form, the CDR3 reads TGTGCCAGCTCCGAGACAAAACGGGGCGGCGAGCAGTACTTC.

This clone was seen repeatedly, ten times or more. The chain has TRBV6-1 and TRBJ1-4; D is ambiguous. Germline CDR1 reads MNHNS; CDR2 reads SASEGT. The V end lost 7 bases, the J end lost 0 bases, and 12 bases lay between the germline ends. The CDR3 spans 15 residues. CDR3 loop: CASKWETATNEKLFF. CDR3 DNA: TGTGCCAGCAAATGGGAGACTGCAACTAATGAAAAACTGTTTTTT.

The chain joins TRBV4-1 to TRBJ2-5; D is possibly TRBD2 (5 bases). Trimming removed 0 bases from V and 5 bases from J, with 7 bases in between. The CDR3 totals 13 residues. Germline V gene sequence: CDR1 MGHRA, CDR2 YSYEKL. The CDR3 reads CASSQDGGETQYF. For the CDR3, the DNA is TGCGCCAGCAGCCAAGATGGCGGGGAGACCCAGTACTTC.

This sequence joins TRBV6-1 and TRBJ1-2, with 11 nucleotides matching TRBD1. V was clipped by 5 bases and J by 2 bases; unmatched bases: 4. CDR3 length: 15 residues. Germline CDR1 and CDR2: MNHNS and SASEGT. The CDR3: CASSLWDRGNYGYTF. The CDR3 DNA follows: TGTGCCAGCAGTTTGTGGGACAGGGGGAACTATGGCTACACCTTC.

This clone was seen more than once but under ten times. The chain uses TRBV6-1 and TRBJ1-1; D gene ambiguous. This CDR3 contains 14 residues. CDR1 and CDR2 from the germline V gene are MNHNS and SASEGT. CDR3 in amino acids: CSTTSPIGGTEAFF. DNA for the CDR3: TGTTCCACTACCTCCCCGATAGGAGGAACTGAAGCTTTCTTT.

J is TRBJ1-2 and V is TRBV27; 7 nucleotides match TRBD1. V trimming: 5 bases; J trimming: 1 base; junction bases outside the gene matches: 10. CDR1 is MNHEY, CDR2 SMNVEV, per germline (reference sequence). The CDR3 loop spans 16 amino acids. The CDR3 DNA is TGTGCCAGCAGTCCCGGTGACAGGGTGGTTAACTATGGCTACACCTTC. Protein: CASSPGDRVVNYGYTF.

This clone came up a few times. The same CDR3 can be traced to other DNA sequences in this sample. V gene TRBV5-1 combines with J gene TRBJ1-1; D gene unclear. Germline V gene sequence: CDR1 SGHRS, CDR2 YFSETQ. With 0 bases removed from V and 0 bases from J, the gap between germline ends came to 6 bases. The length of the CDR3 is 14 residues. For the CDR3, the DNA is TGCGCCAGCAGCTTGGCAGTCTTGAACACTGAAGCTTTCTTT. This codes for CASSLAVLNTEAFF.

This clone has a handful of counts. The gene calls are TRBV7-2 and TRBJ2-7; TRBD1 might be the D (6 bases). There are 13 residues in the CDR3. Germline V gene sequence: CDR1 SGHTA, CDR2 FQGNSA. The V and J ends lost 5 bases and 2 bases respectively, with 10 bases between them. The CDR3: CASSHGQTYEQYF. The CDR3 nucleotides are TGTGCCAGCAGCCACGGACAGACCTACGAGCAGTACTTC.

V and J are TRBV5-4 and TRBJ1-1, with TRBD1 matching 9 bases. The CDR3 length is 16 residues. Germline values: CDR1 SGHNT, CDR2 YYREEE (reference sequence). Germline trimming cut 0 bases from V and 4 bases from J; bases unmatched to any gene: 7. The CDR3 nucleotides read TGTGCCAGCAGCTTGGCTAGGACAGGGGCAGGCACTGAAGCTTTCTTT. Protein sequence: CASSLARTGAGTEAFF.

This chain joins TRBV5-4 and TRBJ2-3, with D perhaps being TRBD1 or TRBD2 (6 bases each). Germline V gene sequence: CDR1 SGHNT, CDR2 YYREEE (reference sequence). V lost 0 bases to trimming and J lost 5 bases, with 13 bases between them. The CDR3 covers 15 residues. CDR3 protein: CASSLVSGGRDTQYF. In DNA, the CDR3 is TGTGCCAGCAGCTTGGTGTCCGGGGGCAGAGATACGCAGTATTTT.

This clone was detected only once. V and J are TRBV18 and TRBJ2-7; 10 bases are shared with TRBD1. Germline V gene lookup returns CDR1 KGHSH and CDR2 LQKENI. V trimming: 3 bases; J trimming: 1 base; junction bases outside the gene matches: 6. This CDR3 has 16 residues. The CDR3 DNA is TGTGCCAGCTCACCGAAAGACAGGGGGCTATCCTACGAGCAGTACTTC. Translating it yields CASSPKDRGLSYEQYF. The full variable domain, in which reference TRBV18 and TRBJ2-7 provide the parts outside the CDR3, is NAGVMQNPRHLVRRRGQEARLRCSPMKGHSHVYWYRQLPEEGLKFMVYLQKENIIDESGMPKERFSAEFPKEGPSILRIQQVVRGDSAAYFCASSPKDRGLSYEQYFGPGTRLTVT.

This clone was observed a handful of times. The chain links TRBV5-8 to TRBJ2-1; D gene uncertain. There are 11 residues in the CDR3. In germline, CDR1 is SGHTS, CDR2 YDEGEE. Trimming shortened V by 4 bases and J by 5 bases, and 4 bases separated the two germline ends. The CDR3 DNA reads as TGTGCCAGCAGCCTTGACAATGAGCAGTTCTTC. Translated: CASSLDNEQFF.

The V call is TRBV9, the J call TRBJ1-6; D ambiguous. This CDR3 has 16 amino acids. The germline V and J ends were trimmed by 0 bases and 4 bases, with 11 bases remaining between them. In germline, CDR1 is SGDLS, CDR2 YYNGEE. The CDR3 DNA sequence: TGTGCCAGCAGCGTAGGAGCAGAGTCATATAATTCACCCCTCCACTTT. This gives the protein CASSVGAESYNSPLHF.

This chain connects TRBV7-3 to TRBJ2-5, with D hard to call. Germline values: CDR1 SGHTA, CDR2 FQGTGA. Deletions cut 5 bases from V and 5 bases from J, with 12 bases between. This CDR3 is 13 amino acids long. CDR3 sequence: CASSTQVLETQYF. The CDR3 DNA reads TGTGCCAGCAGCACTCAGGTCCTTGAGACCCAGTACTTC.

A word on this clone: This may come from a read error, since a much larger clone is one base off. The J gene is TRBJ1-6, the V gene TRBV27; TRBD1 aligns across 7 bases. The germline gives CDR1 MNHEY, CDR2 SMNVEV (reference sequence). Trimming took 6 bases from V and 4 from J; bases not matched to a gene: 3. CDR3 size: 14 residues. CDR3 protein: CASSRGQYNSPLHF. The CDR3 bases are TGTGCCAGCAGCCGGGGACAGTATAATTCACCCCTCCACTTT.

The chain is built from TRBV30 and TRBJ2-7; D gene ambiguous. Trimming pared 6 bases from V and 7 bases from J, leaving 13 bases between. Germline V CDR1 and CDR2: GTSNPN, SVGIG (reference sequence). This CDR3 region has 11 residues. The CDR3 DNA sequence: TGTGCCTGTATACAAGGGAAAGAGCAGTACTTC. It translates to CACIQGKEQYF.

The table lists this clone with a few counts. The rearrangement uses TRBV10-3 and TRBJ1-5, with 9 nucleotides matching TRBD1. This CDR3 has 17 amino acids. Germline-derived CDR1 and CDR2 are ENHRY and SYGVKD. Trimming removed 0 bases from V and 2 bases from J; junction bases left unmatched: 5. This CDR3 reads CAISESGQGSGNQPQHF. The CDR3 nucleotides are TGTGCCATCAGTGAGTCGGGACAGGGCTCCGGCAATCAGCCCCAGCATTTT.

The rearrangement uses TRBV2 and TRBJ1-1; a weak D match, TRBD1 (6 bases). Trimming shortened V by 6 bases and J by 1 base, and 15 bases separated the two germline ends. The CDR3 loop spans 15 amino acids. Germline V gene lookup returns CDR1 SNHLY and CDR2 FYNNEI. CDR3 DNA sequence: TGTGCCAGCAGGGGGGGGCGGCAGCGGAACACTGAAGCTTTCTTT. Translation gives CASRGGRQRNTEAFF.

The V call is TRBV11-1, the J call TRBJ2-3, with a possible D match to TRBD1 (8 bases). The CDR3 has 16 residues. The germline V gene encodes CDR1 SGHAT and CDR2 FQDESV (reference sequence). V lost 7 bases to trimming and J lost 2 bases, with 19 bases between them. The CDR3 DNA reads TGTGCCAGCACCGACGGACAGGGAGGGCTCACAGATACGCAGTATTTT. Protein: CASTDGQGGLTDTQYF.

This clone turned up a few times. CDR3 loop: CASSPRGGMNEQFF. DNA of the CDR3: TGTGCCAGCAGCCCCCGCGGGGGAATGAATGAGCAGTTCTTC. The chain links TRBV11-3 to TRBJ2-1; 7 nucleotides match TRBD2. CDR3 size: 14 residues. Trimming cost V 5 bases and J 7 bases; bases outside gene matches: 8. CDR1 SGHNT and CDR2 YENEEA come from the germline V gene. Complete variable domain (other parts from reference TRBV11-3 and TRBJ2-1): EAGVVQSPRYKIIEKKQPVAFWCNPISGHNTLYWYLQNLGQGPELLIRYENEEAVDDSQLPKDRFSAERLKGVDSTLKIQPAELGDSAVYLCASSPRGGMNEQFFGPGTRLTVL.

This clone has just one count. CDR3 amino acids: CASSLDRDSPLHF. In nucleotides, the CDR3 is TGTGCCAGCAGCTTGGACAGAGATTCACCCCTCCACTTT. The chain employs TRBV7-3 and TRBJ1-6; D may be TRBD1 (6 bases). The CDR3 runs 13 residues. The V end lost 3 bases, the J end lost 8 bases, and 8 bases lay between the germline ends. Germline CDR1 reads SGHTA; CDR2 reads FQGTGA. The whole variable domain, filled in from reference TRBV7-3 and TRBJ1-6, reads GAGVSQTPSNKVTEKGKYVELRCDPISGHTALYWYRQSLGQGPEFLIYFQGTGAADDSGLPNDRFFAVRPEGSVSTLKIQRTERGDSAVYLCASSLDRDSPLHFGNGTRLTVT.

This clone was recorded only once. The chain is built from TRBV2 and TRBJ2-3, with TRBD2 matching 9 bases. CDR1 is SNHLY and CDR2 is FYNNEI in the germline V gene. The junction had 4 bases not matched to a gene; V was cut back by 5 bases and J by 1 base. There are 15 residues in the CDR3. Here the CDR3 reads CASSQGLAGTDTQYF. The CDR3 DNA follows: TGTGCCAGCAGTCAGGGACTAGCTGGCACAGATACGCAGTATTTT. The full variable domain, with the rest looked up from reference TRBV2 and TRBJ2-3, is EPEVTQTPSHQVTQMGQEVILRCVPISNHLYFYWYRQILGQKVEFLVSFYNNEISEKSEIFDDQFSVERPDGSNFTLKIRSTKLEDSAMYFCASSQGLAGTDTQYFGPGTRLTVL.

This chain uses TRBV5-1 with TRBJ2-7, with TRBD1 as a possible D gene (6 bases). This CDR3 contains 12 residues. Germline values: CDR1 SGHRS, CDR2 YFSETQ. V lost 5 bases, J lost 8 bases, and 14 bases lay in between. Here the CDR3 reads CASSTGISKQYF. CDR3 nucleotide sequence: TGCGCCAGCAGTACAGGGATAAGTAAGCAGTACTTC.

The rearrangement links TRBV11-2 to TRBJ2-5, with 9 nucleotides matching TRBD2. This CDR3 has 16 residues. Germline CDR1 SGHAT, CDR2 FQNNGV. Trimming removed 1 base from V and 5 bases from J; junction bases left unmatched: 8. The CDR3 coding sequence is TGTGCCAGCAGCTTAGCGTGGGCGGGGGGGCTGGAGACCCAGTACTTC. It specifies CASSLAWAGGLETQYF.

This clone has a handful of counts. The gene calls are TRBV5-6 and TRBJ1-6, with TRBD1 matching over 7 bases. Unmatched junction bases numbered 2, after V lost 3 bases and J lost 8 bases. The CDR3 is made up of 13 amino acids. Germline assignment: CDR1 SGHDT and CDR2 YYEEEE. The CDR3 sequence: CASSSDRDSPLHF. In nucleotides, the CDR3 is TGTGCCAGCAGCTCTGACAGGGATTCACCCCTCCACTTT.

This clone was seen once. This may be a read error, as it is one base from a much larger clone. This chain links TRBV7-8 with TRBJ1-5; D possibly corresponds to TRBD1 (5 bases). The V end was cut by 4 bases, the J end by 1 base, with 5 bases between. The CDR3 contains 13 residues. CDR1 and CDR2 from the germline V gene are SGHVS and FQNEAQ. In DNA, the CDR3 is TGTGCCAGCAGCTGGGACAGCAATCAGCCCCAGCATTTT. It is translated as CASSWDSNQPQHF. The full variable domain, its missing parts supplied by reference TRBV7-8 and TRBJ1-5, is GAGVSQSPRYKVAKRGQDVALRCDPISGHVSLFWYQQALGQGPEFLTYFQNEAQLDKSGLPSDRFFAERPEGSVSTLKIQRTQQEDSAVYLCASSWDSNQPQHFGDGTRLSIL.

The rearrangement uses TRBV9 and TRBJ2-5; possibly TRBD1 for D (5 bases). Per the germline V gene, CDR1 is SGDLS and CDR2 is YYNGEE. This CDR3 spans 18 amino acids. With 2 bases removed from V and 0 bases from J, the gap between germline ends came to 20 bases. The DNA for the CDR3 is TGTGCCAGCAGCGTTCTTTATCCAGGACAAATGTACCAAGAGACCCAGTACTTC. Translated, it gives CASSVLYPGQMYQETQYF.

This clone showed up just a few times. The genes are TRBV25-1 and TRBJ2-7; maybe TRBD2 (6 bases). Trimming removed 0 bases at V and 7 bases at J, with 13 bases between. This CDR3 region has 14 residues. In germline, CDR1 is MGHDK, CDR2 SYGVNS. In nucleotides, the CDR3 is TGTGCCAGCAGTGAATATGCGGGGATAAGAGAGCAGTACTTC. As protein: CASSEYAGIREQYF.

This clone was seen repeatedly, ten times or more. The V and J genes are TRBV2 and TRBJ2-2; the D gene is possibly TRBD2 (5 bases). The CDR3 is 12 residues long. Between the trimmed V and J ends, which lost 8 bases and 7 bases, there was a span of 11 bases. Germline CDR1 and CDR2: SNHLY and FYNNEI. The CDR3 coding sequence is TGTGCCAGCGTTGTCGGGGACGGGGAGCTGTTTTTT. This encodes CASVVGDGELFF.